The 6 T cell receptor beta chains given below trace back to one sample, sequenced in a study of beta chain features in type 1 diabetes. Findings and limits, study-wide: Among patients with Type 1 diabetes, TCRB CDR3s were moderately but significantly shorter in every one of the four CD4+ subsets.

Every bit of the isolated RNA underwent reverse transcription, so sequencing read expressed TCRB transcripts. The assay was immunoSEQ multiplex PCR, and TCRdb's table has in-frame clones only and misses some. The sample records over 150,000 clones, 10% being singletons. No antigen has been identified for these receptors. Sequenced material: central memory CD4+ T cells from blood. The origin of the receptors is a man in his thirties or forties with type 1 diabetes.

This chain links TRBV6-6 with TRBJ2-5, with 7 bases lining up with TRBD1. V trimming: 6 bases; J trimming: 5 bases; junction bases outside the gene matches: 12. Germline CDR1 is MNHNY and CDR2 is SVGAGI (reference sequence). The CDR3 contains 15 residues. The CDR3 is CASSRGPLGQETQYF. CDR3 DNA sequence: TGTGCCAGCAGCCGTGGACCCTTGGGACAGGAGACCCAGTACTTC.

The chain's CDR3 is CASSPRASGRRTDTQYF. The CDR3 nucleotides are TGTGCCAGCTCACCACGGGCTAGCGGGAGGAGGACAGATACGCAGTATTTT. The chain has TRBV18 and TRBJ2-3, with 11 nucleotides matching TRBD2. The V and J ends lost 1 base and 3 bases, in that order; junction bases with no gene match: 6. Germline loops: CDR1 KGHSH, CDR2 LQKENI. This CDR3 comprises 17 residues.

The V and J genes are TRBV15 and TRBJ2-1, with TRBD1 identical over 8 bases. The CDR3 consists of 17 residues. CDR1 and CDR2 (germline): LNHNV, YYDKDF (reference sequence). With 1 base clipped from V and 1 base from J, the junction kept 6 bases outside the gene matches. The CDR3 sequence is CATSRGRQGSSYNEQFF. The DNA of the CDR3 is TGTGCCACCAGCAGAGGAAGACAGGGGAGTTCCTACAATGAGCAGTTCTTC.

J is TRBJ2-1 and V is TRBV5-6; tentative D call: TRBD2 (5 bases). CDR1 SGHDT and CDR2 YYEEEE come from the germline V gene. The CDR3 is 15 residues long. Trimming shortened V by 4 bases and J by 5 bases, and 16 bases separated the two germline ends. CDR3 sequence (DNA): TGTGCCAGCAGCCCCGGACTGCAGAATGACAATGAGCAGTTCTTC. Protein: CASSPGLQNDNEQFF.

This clone has more than one count but fewer than ten. The J gene is TRBJ2-3, the V gene TRBV18; D remains unclear. Trimming pared 3 bases from V and 2 bases from J, leaving 9 bases between. The CDR3 consists of 14 residues. Germline-derived CDR1 and CDR2 are KGHSH and LQKENI. The CDR3 DNA reads as TGTGCCAGCTCACCGGTAGGAGTCACAGATACGCAGTATTTT. Translation gives CASSPVGVTDTQYF.

This clone appeared a few times. This CDR3 is CASRQGVGTEAFF. In nucleotides, the CDR3 is TGTGCCAGCAGGCAGGGGGTGGGCACTGAAGCTTTCTTT. The gene calls are TRBV2 and TRBJ1-1; 7 nucleotides align to TRBD1. The trim removed 6 bases at V and 4 bases at J, leaving 5 bases unmatched. The V gene's germline CDR1 is SNHLY and CDR2 FYNNEI. The CDR3 spans 13 residues.